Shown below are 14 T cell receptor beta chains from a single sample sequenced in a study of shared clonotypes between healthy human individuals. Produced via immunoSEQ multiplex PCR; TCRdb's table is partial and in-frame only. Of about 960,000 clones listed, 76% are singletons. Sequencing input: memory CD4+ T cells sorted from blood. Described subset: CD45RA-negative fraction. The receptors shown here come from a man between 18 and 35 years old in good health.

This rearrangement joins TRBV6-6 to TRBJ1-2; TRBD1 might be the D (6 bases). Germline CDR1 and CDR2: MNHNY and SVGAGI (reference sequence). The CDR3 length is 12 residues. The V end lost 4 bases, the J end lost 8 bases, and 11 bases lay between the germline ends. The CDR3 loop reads CASSSDRLGYTF. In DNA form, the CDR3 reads TGTGCCAGCAGTTCCGACAGGTTGGGCTACACCTTC.

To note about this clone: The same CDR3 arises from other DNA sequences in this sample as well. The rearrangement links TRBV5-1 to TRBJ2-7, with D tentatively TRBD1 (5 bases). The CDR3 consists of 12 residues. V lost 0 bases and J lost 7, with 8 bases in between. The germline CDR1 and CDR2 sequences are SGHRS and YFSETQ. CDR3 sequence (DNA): TGCGCCAGCAGCTTGGGGGGCAGAGAGCAGTACTTC. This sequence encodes CASSLGGREQYF. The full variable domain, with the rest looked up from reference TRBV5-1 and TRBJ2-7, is KAGVTQTPRYLIKTRGQQVTLSCSPISGHRSVSWYQQTPGQGLQFLFEYFSETQRNKGNFPGRFSGRQFSNSRSEMNVSTLELGDSALYLCASSLGGREQYFGPGTRLTVT.

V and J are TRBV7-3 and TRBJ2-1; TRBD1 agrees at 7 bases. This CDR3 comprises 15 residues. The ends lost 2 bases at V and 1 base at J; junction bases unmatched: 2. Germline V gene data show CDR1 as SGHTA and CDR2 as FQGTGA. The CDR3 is CASSLDRASYNEQFF. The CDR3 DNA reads TGTGCCAGCAGCTTAGACAGGGCGTCCTACAATGAGCAGTTCTTC.

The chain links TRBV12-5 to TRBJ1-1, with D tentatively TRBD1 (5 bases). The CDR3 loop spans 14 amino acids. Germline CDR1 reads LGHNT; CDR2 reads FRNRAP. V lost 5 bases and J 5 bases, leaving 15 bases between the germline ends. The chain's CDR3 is CASGRQTAGTEAFF. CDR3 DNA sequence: TGTGCTAGTGGTCGACAGACCGCGGGTACTGAAGCTTTCTTT.

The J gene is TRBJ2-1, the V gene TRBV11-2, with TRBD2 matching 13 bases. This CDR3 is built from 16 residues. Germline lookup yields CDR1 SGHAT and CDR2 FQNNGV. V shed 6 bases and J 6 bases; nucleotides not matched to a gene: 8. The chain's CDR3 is CASRASGLAGVNEQFF. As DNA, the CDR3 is TGTGCCAGCAGGGCCTCCGGACTAGCGGGAGTCAATGAGCAGTTCTTC.

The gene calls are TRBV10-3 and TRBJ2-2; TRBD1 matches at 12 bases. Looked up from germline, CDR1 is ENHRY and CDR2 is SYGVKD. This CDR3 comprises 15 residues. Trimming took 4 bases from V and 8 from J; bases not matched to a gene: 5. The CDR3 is CAISGGQGASGELFF. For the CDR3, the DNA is TGTGCCATCAGTGGGGGACAGGGGGCGTCTGGGGAGCTGTTTTTT.

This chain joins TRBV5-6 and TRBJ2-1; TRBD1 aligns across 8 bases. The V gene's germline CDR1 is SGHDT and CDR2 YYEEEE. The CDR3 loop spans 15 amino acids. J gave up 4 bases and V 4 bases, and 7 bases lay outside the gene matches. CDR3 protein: CASSVGQVRYNEQFF. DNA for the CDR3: TGTGCCAGCAGCGTGGGACAGGTGAGGTACAATGAGCAGTTCTTC.

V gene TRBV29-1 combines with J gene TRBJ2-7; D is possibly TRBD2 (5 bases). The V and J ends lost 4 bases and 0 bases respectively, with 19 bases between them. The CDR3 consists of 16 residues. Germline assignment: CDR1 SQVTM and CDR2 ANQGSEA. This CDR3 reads CSVVWVPRGSSYEQYF. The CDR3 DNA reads TGCAGCGTTGTGTGGGTCCCCCGGGGAAGCTCCTACGAGCAGTACTTC.

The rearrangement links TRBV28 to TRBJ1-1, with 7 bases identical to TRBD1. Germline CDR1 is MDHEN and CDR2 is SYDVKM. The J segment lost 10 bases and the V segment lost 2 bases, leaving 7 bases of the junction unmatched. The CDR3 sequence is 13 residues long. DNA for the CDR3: TGTGCCAGCAGTTTAAGGGGGCAGGGGGGAGCTTTCTTT. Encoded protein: CASSLRGQGGAFF.

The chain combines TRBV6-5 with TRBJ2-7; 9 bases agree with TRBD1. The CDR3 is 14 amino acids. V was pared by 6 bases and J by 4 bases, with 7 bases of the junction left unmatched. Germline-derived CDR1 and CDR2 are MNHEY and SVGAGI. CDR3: CASSRGQGSYEQYF. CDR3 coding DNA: TGTGCCAGCAGCCGGGGACAGGGTTCGTACGAGCAGTACTTC.

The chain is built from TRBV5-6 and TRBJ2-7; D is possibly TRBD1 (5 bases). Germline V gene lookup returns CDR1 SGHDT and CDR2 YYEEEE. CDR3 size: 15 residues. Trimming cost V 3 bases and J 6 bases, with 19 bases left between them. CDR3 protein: CASSSRQTFGAEQYF. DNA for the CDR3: TGTGCCAGCAGCTCACGGCAAACATTTGGGGCCGAGCAGTACTTC.

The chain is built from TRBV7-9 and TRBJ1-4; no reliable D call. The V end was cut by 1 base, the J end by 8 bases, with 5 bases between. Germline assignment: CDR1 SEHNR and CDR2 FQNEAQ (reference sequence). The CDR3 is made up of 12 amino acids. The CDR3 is CASSLVSEKLFF. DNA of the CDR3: TGTGCCAGCAGCTTAGTATCAGAAAAACTGTTTTTT.

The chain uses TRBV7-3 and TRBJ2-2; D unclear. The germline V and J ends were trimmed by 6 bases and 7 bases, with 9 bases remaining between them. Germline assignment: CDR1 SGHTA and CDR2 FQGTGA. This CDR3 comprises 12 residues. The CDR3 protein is CASSRNYGELFF. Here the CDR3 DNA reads TGTGCCAGCAGTCGGAACTACGGGGAGCTGTTTTTT. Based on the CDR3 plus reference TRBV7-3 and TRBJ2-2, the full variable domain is GAGVSQTPSNKVTEKGKYVELRCDPISGHTALYWYRQSLGQGPEFLIYFQGTGAADDSGLPNDRFFAVRPEGSVSTLKIQRTERGDSAVYLCASSRNYGELFFGEGSRLTVL.

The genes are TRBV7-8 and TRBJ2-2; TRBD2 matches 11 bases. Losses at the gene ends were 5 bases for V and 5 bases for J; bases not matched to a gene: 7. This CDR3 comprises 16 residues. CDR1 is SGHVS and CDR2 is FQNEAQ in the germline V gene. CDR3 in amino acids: CASSPTSGSKTGELFF. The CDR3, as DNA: TGTGCCAGCAGCCCTACTAGCGGGAGTAAGACCGGGGAGCTGTTTTTT.